This is a list of T cell receptor beta chains from one sample in a study of shared clonotypes between healthy human individuals. The method was immunoSEQ multiplex PCR; TCRdb's version includes in-frame clones alone and lacks a portion of them. The sample has around 1.6 million clones, nearly 99% seen once. The sample consisted of naive CD4+ T cells sorted from blood. Receptors were obtained from a man aged 30-40 years in good health. Each CDR3 is given with its conserved first and last residue. The D gene is left open where the match is weak. A clone size is listed for some rows: how often the clone was seen (once, few, many), or a class if it is expanded.

V gene	D gene	CDR3 length	J gene	clone size	CDR3 protein	CDR3 DNA
TRBV28	-	13	TRBJ1-2	-	CASSAYREGGYTF	TGTGCCAGCAGTGCCTACAGGGAAGGCGGCTACACCTTC
TRBV27	TRBD1	15	TRBJ2-7	-	CASSRGQGASYEQYF	TGTGCCAGCAGTCGGGGACAGGGGGCCTCCTACGAGCAGTACTTC
TRBV5-1	TRBD1	15	TRBJ2-7	-	CASSGGQGAKSEQYF	TGCGCCAGCAGCGGCGGACAGGGGGCGAAGTCCGAGCAGTACTTC
TRBV9	-	16	TRBJ2-7	-	CASSVGARAGSYEQYF	TGTGCCAGCAGCGTAGGGGCCCGCGCAGGGTCCTACGAGCAGTACTTC
TRBV11-2	-	13	TRBJ2-3	-	CASSLDSTDTQYF	TGTGCCAGCAGCTTAGACAGCACAGATACGCAGTATTTT
TRBV7-8	-	17	TRBJ1-5	-	CASSLAGSHYSNQPQHF	TGTGCCAGCAGCTTAGCGGGGTCGCATTATAGCAATCAGCCCCAGCATTTT
TRBV4-1	-	13	TRBJ2-5	-	CASGVSIRETQYF	TGCGCCAGCGGCGTTAGCATCAGGGAGACCCAGTACTTC
TRBV10-3	-	14	TRBJ2-2	-	CAISASGGTGELFF	TGTGCCATCAGTGCCTCTGGGGGCACCGGGGAGCTGTTTTTT
TRBV28	TRBD2	15	TRBJ2-3	-	CASSLSTGGVYTQYF	TGTGCCAGCAGTTTATCGACGGGAGGGGTCTATACGCAGTATTTT
TRBV15	-	12	TRBJ2-7	-	CATSRAGSEQYF	TGTGCCACCAGCAGAGCAGGGAGTGAGCAGTACTTC
TRBV28	TRBD1	18	TRBJ1-2	-	CASSATHFDREPAYGYTF	TGTGCCAGCAGTGCCACACACTTTGACAGGGAGCCCGCCTATGGCTACACCTTC
TRBV11-2	-	14	TRBJ2-1	-	CASSDKRGFHEQFF	TGTGCCAGCAGTGATAAAAGGGGATTTCATGAGCAGTTCTTC
TRBV2	-	12	TRBJ2-7	once	CASSGAGYEQYF	TGTGCCAGCAGTGGGGCAGGCTACGAGCAGTACTTC
TRBV28	TRBD1	13	TRBJ2-3	-	CAILTGSADTQYF	TGTGCCATCCTGACAGGGTCGGCAGATACGCAGTATTTT
TRBV2	-	15	TRBJ2-7	-	CASSGLAPSSYEQYF	TGTGCCAGCAGTGGTCTAGCGCCTAGCTCCTACGAGCAGTACTTC
TRBV5-4	-	12	TRBJ1-2	-	CASIAPNYGYTF	TGTGCCAGCATTGCTCCCAACTATGGCTACACCTTC
TRBV5-1	-	14	TRBJ1-5	-	CASSLTGLNQPQHF	TGCGCCAGCAGCTTGACAGGCCTCAATCAGCCCCAGCATTTT
TRBV19	-	14	TRBJ2-7	-	CASSIDWTPYEQYF	TGTGCCAGTAGTATTGACTGGACTCCCTACGAGCAGTACTTC
TRBV5-4	TRBD2	15	TRBJ2-7	-	CASSRWTSGSYEQYF	TGTGCCAGCAGCCGTTGGACTAGCGGGAGCTACGAGCAGTACTTC
TRBV29-1	TRBD1	14	TRBJ1-4	once	CSVELDRAHEKLFF	TGCAGCGTTGAACTCGACAGGGCGCATGAAAAACTGTTTTTT
TRBV7-2	-	13	TRBJ2-5	-	CASARSVGETQYF	TGTGCCAGCGCCCGTTCGGTCGGAGAGACCCAGTACTTC